Each of the 17 T cell receptor beta chains below was sequenced from the same sample in a study of blood T cell repertoires in COVID-19. Assay: immunoSEQ multiplex PCR; the TCRdb copy retains only in-frame clones and omits some. In the table there are some 70,000 clones, approximately 89% of which are singletons. Sequences were obtained from peripheral blood. All receptors come from a woman aged 65 to 85 with acute or convalescent COVID-19.

The J gene is TRBJ2-7, the V gene TRBV18, with 11 bases fitting TRBD1. V was pared by 3 bases and J by 3 bases, with 1 base of the junction left unmatched. Germline CDR1 KGHSH, CDR2 LQKENI. The CDR3 is 14 amino acids. The CDR3 region is CASSPGTGGYEQYF. The CDR3 nucleotides read TGTGCCAGCTCACCCGGGACAGGGGGCTACGAGCAGTACTTC.

This clone was seen once. The V gene is TRBV18, the J gene TRBJ1-3; unclear D gene. V lost 4 bases and J lost 0, with 7 bases in between. This CDR3 contains 14 residues. The germline V gene encodes CDR1 KGHSH and CDR2 LQKENI. The CDR3 DNA sequence: TGTGCCAGCTCACACCTGGCCTCTGGAAACACCATATATTTT. This translates into CASSHLASGNTIYF.

In this sample, this clone turned up a few times. This chain uses TRBV7-9 with TRBJ1-1; no reliable D call. The CDR3 runs to 13 residues. The germline gives CDR1 SEHNR, CDR2 FQNEAQ (reference sequence). V was clipped by 0 bases and J by 7 bases, with 9 bases between them. For the CDR3, the DNA is TGTGCCAGCAGCTTAGCGTCCGGTTATGAAGCTTTCTTT. It codes for CASSLASGYEAFF.

This clone was seen a handful of times. This chain links TRBV5-1 with TRBJ2-3; 7 bases match TRBD2. V shed 0 bases and J 2 bases; nucleotides not matched to a gene: 6. The CDR3 has 16 amino acids. Looked up from germline, CDR1 is SGHRS and CDR2 is YFSETQ. CDR3 sequence (DNA): TGCGCCAGCAGCTTGGCACTAGCGATTGACACAGATACGCAGTATTTT. Residues: CASSLALAIDTDTQYF.

V gene TRBV28 combines with J gene TRBJ1-4, with TRBD1 matching 7 bases. The ends lost 3 bases at V and 4 bases at J; junction bases unmatched: 8. This CDR3 has 16 amino acids. Germline values: CDR1 MDHEN, CDR2 SYDVKM. CDR3 amino acids: CASSFLTGALNEKLFF. As DNA, the CDR3 is TGTGCCAGCAGTTTCCTTACAGGGGCTCTTAATGAAAAACTGTTTTTT. Together with reference TRBV28 and TRBJ1-4, the CDR3 gives the full variable domain: DVKVTQSSRYLVKRTGEKVFLECVQDMDHENMFWYRQDPGLGLRLIYFSYDVKMKEKGDIPEGYSVSREKKERFSLILESASTNQTSMYLCASSFLTGALNEKLFFGSGTQLSVL.

The chain is built from TRBV27 and TRBJ2-7; no firm D call. Per germline, CDR1 MNHEY and CDR2 SMNVEV (reference sequence). Trimming removed 9 bases at V and 3 bases at J, with 15 bases between. The CDR3 has 13 amino acids. The CDR3 here is CASRLGGGYEQYF. CDR3 coding DNA: TGTGCCAGTCGACTTGGCGGCGGCTACGAGCAGTACTTC.

The chain recombines TRBV5-1 with TRBJ2-7; D might be TRBD1 (5 bases). The germline V gene has CDR1 SGHRS and CDR2 YFSETQ. V was shortened by 0 bases and J by 3 bases, with 13 bases between the two germline ends. The CDR3 is 15 residues long. This CDR3 is CASSLDQGPFYEQYF. Here the CDR3 DNA reads TGCGCCAGCAGCTTGGACCAGGGTCCATTCTACGAGCAGTACTTC.

V is TRBV10-3 and J is TRBJ2-5; D possibly corresponds to TRBD1 (7 bases). Trimming removed 11 bases from V and 5 bases from J, with 18 bases in between. The CDR3 contains 13 residues. Germline CDR1 reads ENHRY; CDR2 reads SYGVKD. DNA for the CDR3: TGTGCCTCCCGGGACAGAGGAGGGGAGACCCAGTACTTC. Translating it yields CASRDRGGETQYF.

The genes are TRBV3-1 (or the pseudogene TRBV3-2) and TRBJ1-6; TRBD1 agrees at 7 bases. Germline trimming cut 2 bases from V and 10 bases from J; bases unmatched to any gene: 5. Germline V gene data show CDR1 as LGHDT and CDR2 as YNNKEL (reference sequence). The CDR3 has 14 residues. The CDR3 DNA sequence: TGTGCCAGCAGCCAACCCGACAGGGAGTCACCCCTCCACTTT. This translates into CASSQPDRESPLHF.

The chain uses TRBV6-5 and TRBJ2-5; D perhaps matches TRBD2 (6 bases). Germline loops: CDR1 MNHEY, CDR2 SVGAGI. The CDR3 contains 13 residues. V lost 8 bases to trimming and J lost 5 bases, with 15 bases between them. The CDR3 region has the DNA TGTGCCAGCGATAAGGCGGGGTGGGAGACCCAGTACTTC. Its protein is CASDKAGWETQYF.

The chain uses TRBV18 and TRBJ1-5, with D possibly being TRBD1 (6 bases). V lost 6 bases to trimming and J lost 0 bases, with 12 bases between them. The CDR3 is made up of 15 amino acids. Germline V gene data show CDR1 as KGHSH and CDR2 as LQKENI. The DNA of the CDR3 is TGTGCCAGCTCCCGGGACAATGATAGCAATCAGCCCCAGCATTTT. Amino acid sequence: CASSRDNDSNQPQHF.

The chain has TRBV6-5 and TRBJ1-1; 8 positions match TRBD1. V gave up 4 bases and J gave up 3 bases; unmatched junction bases: 7. There are 15 residues in the CDR3. In germline, CDR1 is MNHEY, CDR2 SVGAGI. The DNA of the CDR3 is TGTGCCAGCAGTTTCCGGACAGGGATTTACACTGAAGCTTTCTTT. It specifies CASSFRTGIYTEAFF.

This rearrangement joins TRBV6-5 to TRBJ1-5, with D tentatively TRBD1 (6 bases). The V end was cut by 2 bases, the J end by 4 bases, with 6 bases between. CDR1 is MNHEY and CDR2 is SVGAGI in the germline V gene. The CDR3 is 13 residues long. The CDR3: CASSYDRNQPQHF. Here the CDR3 DNA reads TGTGCCAGCAGTTACGACAGGAATCAGCCCCAGCATTTT.

J is TRBJ2-4 and V is TRBV3-1 (or the pseudogene TRBV3-2); D may be TRBD1 (5 bases). The V end lost 4 bases, the J end lost 7 bases, and 17 bases lay between the germline ends. The CDR3 runs 15 residues. Germline CDR1 is LGHDT and CDR2 is YNNKEL (reference sequence). The CDR3 is CASSPRQPQGNIQYF. DNA for the CDR3: TGTGCCAGCAGCCCTAGACAGCCCCAAGGGAACATTCAGTACTTC.

The chain couples TRBV6-5 to TRBJ1-2, with D unresolved. Between the trimmed V and J ends, which lost 4 bases and 6 bases, there was a span of 9 bases. The CDR3 loop spans 12 amino acids. Germline assignment: CDR1 MNHEY and CDR2 SVGAGI. As DNA, the CDR3 is TGTGCCAGCAGTTTTTCAGGCCATGGCTACACCTTC. Amino acid sequence: CASSFSGHGYTF.

The chain uses TRBV5-1 and TRBJ1-6; D is unclear. The ends were cut back, 0 bases at V and 2 bases at J, with 6 bases in the middle. The V gene's germline CDR1 is SGHRS and CDR2 YFSETQ. This CDR3 contains 15 residues. The CDR3, as DNA: TGCGCCAGCAGCTTGGGGGAGGCCTATAATTCACCCCTCCACTTT. As protein: CASSLGEAYNSPLHF.

This clone appeared once. The V call is TRBV15, the J call TRBJ1-2; 7 nucleotides line up with TRBD1. This CDR3 is 14 amino acids long. Germline V gives CDR1 LNHNV, CDR2 YYDKDF (reference sequence). The junction had 7 bases not matched to a gene; V was cut back by 5 bases and J by 4 bases. The CDR3 sequence is CATSQRGQLYGYTF. CDR3 nucleotides: TGTGCCACCAGCCAAAGGGGGCAGCTCTATGGCTACACCTTC.